The rows below give T cell receptor beta chains drawn from one sample of a study of shared clonotypes between healthy human individuals. Clones were read by immunoSEQ multiplex PCR, and TCRdb kept only the in-frame ones, dropping some. The sample yields a few hundred thousand clones, around 78% seen once. Sequencing input: PBMCs. These receptors were obtained from a woman in her thirties or forties in good health. Some clones in this sample may be carry-over from other donors' samples. Both conserved end residues are part of each CDR3. Each record gives: V gene, J gene, D gene, clone size, CDR3 DNA, CDR3 protein. The D gene is left open where the match is weak. Not every row has a clone size; where given, it reads once, few, many or a size class.

>TRBV4-2|TRBJ2-7|TRBD1|NA
TGTGCCAGCAGCCGAAGAACAGGGGAAGGCTACGAGCAGTACTTC
CASSRRTGEGYEQYF
>TRBV19|TRBJ2-4|TRBD2|NA
TGTGCCAGTAGTAAGCGGGATCGAGGGAACATTCAGTACTTC
CASSKRDRGNIQYF
>TRBV10-3|TRBJ2-3|NA|NA
TGTGCCATCAGTCCGGGGGTCACAGATACGCAGTATTTT
CAISPGVTDTQYF
>TRBV18|TRBJ2-3|TRBD2|NA
TGTGCCAGCTCACCACCAGGACTAGCGGGAGGATACAATACGCAGTATTTT
CASSPPGLAGGYNTQYF
>TRBV7-6|TRBJ2-3|NA|many
TGTGCCAGCAGCTTAGCACAGCTCAGTACAGATACGCAGTATTTT
CASSLAQLSTDTQYF
>TRBV7-8|TRBJ1-5|NA|once
TGTGCCAGCAGCTTAGAGGCAGGTTGGGACAATCAGCCCCAGCATTTT
CASSLEAGWDNQPQHF
>TRBV28|TRBJ1-5|NA|NA
TGTGCCAGCAGTTTAATCTCGACTAATAGCAATCAGCCCCAGCATTTT
CASSLISTNSNQPQHF
>TRBV30|TRBJ2-4|TRBD1|NA
TGTGCCTGGAGTGCGGACAGGGCAGACATTCAGTACTTC
CAWSADRADIQYF
>TRBV6-5|TRBJ1-2|NA|NA
TGTGCCAGCAGTTACTTTATGGAAACCAAGGCCCGCTACACCTTC
CASSYFMETKARYTF
>TRBV11-2|TRBJ2-7|NA|few
TGTGCCAGCAGCCCCTCATGGCAGGGGGGCTACGAGCAGTACTTC
CASSPSWQGGYEQYF
>TRBV12-2|TRBJ2-7|NA|NA
TGTGCAAGTCGCTTTAGGGACTGGTGCTACGAGCAGTACTTC
CASRFRDWCYEQYF
>TRBV18|TRBJ2-7|TRBD2|NA
TGTGCCAGCTCACCCAGTCTAGCGGGAGTTAACGAGCAGTACTTC
CASSPSLAGVNEQYF
>TRBV7-9|TRBJ2-1|TRBD2|NA
TGTGCCAGCAGCCCCCCCGTGGGCGGGAGCACTGAGCAGTTCTTC
CASSPPVGGSTEQFF
>TRBV10-3|TRBJ2-1|TRBD2|once
TGTGCCATCAGTGAGTCGGCGGGAGCTGCCTACAATGAGCAGTTCTTC
CAISESAGAAYNEQFF
>TRBV10-1|TRBJ2-5|TRBD1|NA
TGCGCCAGCAGTAAAGAACAGGGGGCCGGGACCCAGTACTTC
CASSKEQGAGTQYF
>TRBV27|TRBJ2-7|TRBD1|few
TGTGCCAGCAGATGGTCCGGGACAGGTGGCTACGAGCAGTACTTC
CASRWSGTGGYEQYF
>TRBV5-1|TRBJ2-1|TRBD2|NA
TGCGCCAGCAGCTTCATAGCCGGGACTAGGAATGAGCAGTTCTTC
CASSFIAGTRNEQFF
>TRBV30|TRBJ2-7|NA|NA
TGTGCCTGGGCTCAAACCCCTTACGAGCAGTACTTC
CAWAQTPYEQYF
>TRBV27|TRBJ2-7|NA|NA
TGTGCCGGCAACCCTGGACGCGCGGGACGGGAGCAGTACTTC
CAGNPGRAGREQYF
>TRBV4-2|TRBJ1-1|TRBD1|few
TGTGCCAGCAGCCGGGACAGGAACACTGAAGCTTTCTTT
CASSRDRNTEAFF
>TRBV19|TRBJ1-5|NA|NA
TGTGCCAGTAGTGGGAGACGGGCCCAGGTATTACTTGATCAGCCCCAGCATTTT
CASSGRRAQVLLDQPQHF
>TRBV19|TRBJ2-7|NA|NA
TGTGCCAGTAGTCCCCAATGGAAGGGCCGCTACGAGCAGTACTTC
CASSPQWKGRYEQYF
>TRBV5-4|TRBJ2-1|NA|NA
TGTGCCAGCAGCCGGGGCCGGGACGCGGATCTCAATGAGCAGTTCTTC
CASSRGRDADLNEQFF
>TRBV5-1|TRBJ2-2|TRBD1|NA
TGCGCCAGCAGCTTGCCCCGGACAGGGGACGGGGAGCTGTTTTTT
CASSLPRTGDGELFF
>TRBV6-1|TRBJ2-1|TRBD2|few
TGTGCCAGCAGTGAACAAGTAGCGGGCTCCTACAATGAGCAGTTCTTC
CASSEQVAGSYNEQFF
>TRBV29-1|TRBJ2-7|NA|once
TGCAGCGTTGGGACCCGGATGAGCTACGAGCAGTACTTC
CSVGTRMSYEQYF
>TRBV9|TRBJ2-1|TRBD1|NA
TGTGCCAGCAGCGTAGATAGTGGGGACAGCTACAATGAGCAGTTCTTC
CASSVDSGDSYNEQFF
>TRBV19|TRBJ2-5|NA|once
TGTGCCAGTAGGATTGGACCAGGCGGGACCCAGTACTTC
CASRIGPGGTQYF
>TRBV7-9|TRBJ1-4|NA|NA
TGTGCCAGCAGCTTATTGTCGGGAAATGAAAAACTGTTTTTT
CASSLLSGNEKLFF
>TRBV18|TRBJ2-5|NA|NA
TGTGCCAGCTCACCACCGGCACAGGGAGAGACCCAGTACTTC
CASSPPAQGETQYF
>TRBV4-3|TRBJ2-2|NA|NA
TGCGCCAGCAGCTTACAGGATGACACCGGGGAGCTGTTTTTT
CASSLQDDTGELFF
>TRBV18|TRBJ1-1|NA|many
TGTGCCAGCTCACCAGAGGGTGGAGGGACTGAAGCTTTCTTT
CASSPEGGGTEAFF
>TRBV7-9|TRBJ2-3|TRBD2|NA
TGTGCCAGCAGCTTAGGCCTAGCGGGAGTCAGGAATACGCAGTATTTT
CASSLGLAGVRNTQYF